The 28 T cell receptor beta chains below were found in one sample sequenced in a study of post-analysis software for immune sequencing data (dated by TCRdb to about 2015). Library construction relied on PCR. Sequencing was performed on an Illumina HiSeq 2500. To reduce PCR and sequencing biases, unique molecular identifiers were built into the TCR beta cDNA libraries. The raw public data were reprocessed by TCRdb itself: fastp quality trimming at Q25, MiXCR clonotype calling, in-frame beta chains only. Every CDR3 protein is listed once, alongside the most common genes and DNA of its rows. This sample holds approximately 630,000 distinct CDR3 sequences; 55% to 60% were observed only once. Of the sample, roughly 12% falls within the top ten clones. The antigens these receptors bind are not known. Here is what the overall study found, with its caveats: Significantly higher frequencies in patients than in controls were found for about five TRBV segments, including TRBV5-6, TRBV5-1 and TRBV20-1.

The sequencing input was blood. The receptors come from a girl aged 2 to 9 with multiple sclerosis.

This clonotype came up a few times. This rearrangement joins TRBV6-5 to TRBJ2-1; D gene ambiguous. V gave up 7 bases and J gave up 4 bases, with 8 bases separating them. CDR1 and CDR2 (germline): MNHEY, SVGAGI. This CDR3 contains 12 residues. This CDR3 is CASIDQYNEQFF. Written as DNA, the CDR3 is TGTGCCAGCATAGACCAGTACAATGAGCAGTTCTTC.

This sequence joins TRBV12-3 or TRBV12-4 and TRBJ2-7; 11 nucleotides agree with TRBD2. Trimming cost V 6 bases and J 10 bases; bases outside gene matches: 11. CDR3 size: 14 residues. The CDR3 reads CASRSPGLAEAQYF. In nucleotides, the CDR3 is TGTGCCAGCAGGAGTCCGGGACTAGCGGAGGCACAGTACTTC.

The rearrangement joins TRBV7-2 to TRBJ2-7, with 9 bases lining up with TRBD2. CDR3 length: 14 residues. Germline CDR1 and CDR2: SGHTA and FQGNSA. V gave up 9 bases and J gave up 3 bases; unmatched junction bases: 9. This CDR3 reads CASLLTSGYYEQYF. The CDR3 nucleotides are TGTGCCAGTCTGCTGACTAGCGGTTACTACGAGCAGTACTTC.

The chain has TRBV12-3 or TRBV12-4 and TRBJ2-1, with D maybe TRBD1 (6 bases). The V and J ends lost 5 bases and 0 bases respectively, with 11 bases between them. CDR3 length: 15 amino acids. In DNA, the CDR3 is TGTGCCAGCAGTCGACAGGCGGGCTCCTACAATGAGCAGTTCTTC. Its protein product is CASSRQAGSYNEQFF.

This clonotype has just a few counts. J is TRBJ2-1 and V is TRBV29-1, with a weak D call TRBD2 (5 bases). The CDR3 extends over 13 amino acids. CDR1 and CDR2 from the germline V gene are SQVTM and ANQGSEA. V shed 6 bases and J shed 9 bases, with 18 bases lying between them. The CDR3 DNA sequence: TGCAGCGTCAAGCGCCTAGCCGTCGGTGAGCAGTTCTTC. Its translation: CSVKRLAVGEQFF.

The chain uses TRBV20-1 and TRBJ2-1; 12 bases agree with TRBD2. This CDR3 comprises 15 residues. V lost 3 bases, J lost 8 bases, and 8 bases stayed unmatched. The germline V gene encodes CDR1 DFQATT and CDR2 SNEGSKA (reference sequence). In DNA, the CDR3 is TGCAGTGCTAGGGCTAGCGGGGGGGCCGTATATGAGCAGTTCTTC. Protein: CSARASGGAVYEQFF.

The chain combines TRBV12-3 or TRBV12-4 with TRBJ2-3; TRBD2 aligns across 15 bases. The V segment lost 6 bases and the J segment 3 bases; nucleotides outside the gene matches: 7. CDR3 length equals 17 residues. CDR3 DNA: TGTGCCAGCAGCCTCGGACTAGCGGGAGGGCCAACAGATACGCAGTATTTT. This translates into CASSLGLAGGPTDTQYF.

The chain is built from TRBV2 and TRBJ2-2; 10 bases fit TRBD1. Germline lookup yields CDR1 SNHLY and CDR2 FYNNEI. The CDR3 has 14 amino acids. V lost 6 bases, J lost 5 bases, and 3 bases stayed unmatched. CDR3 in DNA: TGTGCCAGCAGGACAGGGGGCGGTACCGGGGAGCTGTTTTTT. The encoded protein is CASRTGGGTGELFF.

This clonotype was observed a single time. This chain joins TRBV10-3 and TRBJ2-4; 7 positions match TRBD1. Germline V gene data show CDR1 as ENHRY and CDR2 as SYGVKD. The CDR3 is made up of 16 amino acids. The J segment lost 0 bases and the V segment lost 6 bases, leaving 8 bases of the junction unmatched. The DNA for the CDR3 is TGTGCCATCAGATCCGGGACAGACCTAGCCAAAAACATTCAGTACTTC. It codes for CAIRSGTDLAKNIQYF.

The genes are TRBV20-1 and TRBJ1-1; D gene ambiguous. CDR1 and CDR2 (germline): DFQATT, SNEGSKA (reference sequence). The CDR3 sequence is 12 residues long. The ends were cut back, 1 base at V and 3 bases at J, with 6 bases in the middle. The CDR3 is CSARAGDTEAFF. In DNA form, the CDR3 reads TGCAGTGCTAGAGCCGGGGACACTGAAGCTTTCTTT.

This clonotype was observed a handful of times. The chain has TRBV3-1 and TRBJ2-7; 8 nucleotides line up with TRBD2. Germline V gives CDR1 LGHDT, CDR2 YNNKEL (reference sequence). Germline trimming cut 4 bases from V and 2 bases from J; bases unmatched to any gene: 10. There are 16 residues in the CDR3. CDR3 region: CASSLSWTSSTYEQYF. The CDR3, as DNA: TGTGCCAGCAGCCTGAGCTGGACTAGCAGCACCTACGAGCAGTACTTC.

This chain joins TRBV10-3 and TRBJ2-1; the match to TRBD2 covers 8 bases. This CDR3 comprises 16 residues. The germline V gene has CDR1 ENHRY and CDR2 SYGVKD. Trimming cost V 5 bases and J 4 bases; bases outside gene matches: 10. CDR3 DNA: TGTGCCATCAGTAAGGGAGGAGCGGGGGCTTACAATGAGCAGTTCTTC. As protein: CAISKGGAGAYNEQFF.

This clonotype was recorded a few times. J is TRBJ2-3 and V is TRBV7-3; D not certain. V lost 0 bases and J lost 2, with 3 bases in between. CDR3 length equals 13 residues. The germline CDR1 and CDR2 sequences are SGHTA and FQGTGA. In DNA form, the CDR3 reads TGTGCCAGCAGCTTAACCCACACAGATACGCAGTATTTT. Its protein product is CASSLTHTDTQYF. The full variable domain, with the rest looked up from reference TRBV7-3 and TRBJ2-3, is GAGVSQTPSNKVTEKGKYVELRCDPISGHTALYWYRQSLGQGPEFLIYFQGTGAADDSGLPNDRFFAVRPEGSVSTLKIQRTERGDSAVYLCASSLTHTDTQYFGPGTRLTVL.

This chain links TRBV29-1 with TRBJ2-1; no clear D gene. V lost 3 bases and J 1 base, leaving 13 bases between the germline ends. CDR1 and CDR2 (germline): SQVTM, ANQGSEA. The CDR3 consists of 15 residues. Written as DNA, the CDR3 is TGCAGCGTTGACGCGCACCCTGGTTCCTACAATGAGCAGTTCTTC. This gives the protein CSVDAHPGSYNEQFF.

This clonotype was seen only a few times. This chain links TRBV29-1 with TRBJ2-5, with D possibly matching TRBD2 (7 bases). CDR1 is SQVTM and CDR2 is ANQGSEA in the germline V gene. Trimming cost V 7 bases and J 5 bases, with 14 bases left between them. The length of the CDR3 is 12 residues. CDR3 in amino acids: CSGLGGLETQYF. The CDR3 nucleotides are TGCAGCGGCCTCGGGGGGCTGGAGACCCAGTACTTC.

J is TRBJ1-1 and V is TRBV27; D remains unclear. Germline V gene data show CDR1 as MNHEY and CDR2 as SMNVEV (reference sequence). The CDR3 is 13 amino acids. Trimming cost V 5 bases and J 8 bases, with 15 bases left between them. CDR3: CASSPRGGVEAFF. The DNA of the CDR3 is TGTGCCAGCAGTCCCCGGGGTGGGGTGGAAGCTTTCTTT.

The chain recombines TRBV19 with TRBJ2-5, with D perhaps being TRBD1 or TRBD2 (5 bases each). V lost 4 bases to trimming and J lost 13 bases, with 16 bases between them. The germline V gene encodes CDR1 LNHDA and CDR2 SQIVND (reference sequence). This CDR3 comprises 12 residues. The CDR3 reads CASSTTTGRSYF. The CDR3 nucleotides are TGTGCCAGTAGTACAACCACGGGACGCTCGTACTTC.

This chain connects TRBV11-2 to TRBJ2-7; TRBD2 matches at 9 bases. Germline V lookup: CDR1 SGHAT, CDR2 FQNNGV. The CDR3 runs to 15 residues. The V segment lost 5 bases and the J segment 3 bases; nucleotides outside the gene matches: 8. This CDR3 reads CASSLGLASIYEQYF. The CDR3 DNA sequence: TGTGCCAGCAGCCTCGGACTAGCGTCGATCTACGAGCAGTACTTC.

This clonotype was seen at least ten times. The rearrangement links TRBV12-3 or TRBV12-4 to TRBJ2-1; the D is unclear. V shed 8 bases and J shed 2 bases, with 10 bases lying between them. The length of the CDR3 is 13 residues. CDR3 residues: CASSLGPYNEQFF. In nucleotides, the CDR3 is TGTGCCAGCTCCCTAGGGCCCTACAATGAGCAGTTCTTC.

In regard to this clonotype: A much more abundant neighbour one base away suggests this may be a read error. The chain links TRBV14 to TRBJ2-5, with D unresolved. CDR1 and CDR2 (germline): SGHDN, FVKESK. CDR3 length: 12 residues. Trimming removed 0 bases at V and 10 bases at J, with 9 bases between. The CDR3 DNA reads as TGTGCCAGCAGCCAAGATAGAAGGGACCAGTACTTC. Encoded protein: CASSQDRRDQYF.

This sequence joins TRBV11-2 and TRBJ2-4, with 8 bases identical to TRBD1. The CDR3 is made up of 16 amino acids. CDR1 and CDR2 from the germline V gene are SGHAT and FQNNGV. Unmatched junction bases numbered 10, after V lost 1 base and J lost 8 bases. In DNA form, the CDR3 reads TGTGCCAGCAGCTTAGGGTTCGGGCAGGGGGCGCACATTCAGTACTTC. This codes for CASSLGFGQGAHIQYF. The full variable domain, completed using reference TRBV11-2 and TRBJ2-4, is EAGVAQSPRYKIIEKRQSVAFWCNPISGHATLYWYQQILGQGPKLLIQFQNNGVVDDSQLPKDRFSAERLKGVDSTLKIQPAKLEDSAVYLCASSLGFGQGAHIQYFGAGTRLSVL.

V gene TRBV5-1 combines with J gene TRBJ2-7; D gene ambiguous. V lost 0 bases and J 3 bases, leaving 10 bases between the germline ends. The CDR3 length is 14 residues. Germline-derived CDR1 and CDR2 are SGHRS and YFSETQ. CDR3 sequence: CASSLDQRDYEQYF. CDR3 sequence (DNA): TGCGCCAGCAGCTTGGATCAGCGAGACTACGAGCAGTACTTC.

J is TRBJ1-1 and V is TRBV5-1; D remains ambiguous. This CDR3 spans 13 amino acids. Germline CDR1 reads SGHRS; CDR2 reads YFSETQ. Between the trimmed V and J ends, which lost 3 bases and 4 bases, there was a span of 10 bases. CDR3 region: CASSWGYGTEAFF. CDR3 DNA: TGCGCCAGCAGCTGGGGATATGGCACTGAAGCTTTCTTT.

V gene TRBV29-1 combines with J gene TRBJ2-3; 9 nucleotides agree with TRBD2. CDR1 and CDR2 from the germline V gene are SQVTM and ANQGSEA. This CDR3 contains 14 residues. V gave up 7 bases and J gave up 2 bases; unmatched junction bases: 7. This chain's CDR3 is CSARLADTTDTQYF. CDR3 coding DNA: TGCAGCGCCCGACTAGCGGATACCACAGATACGCAGTATTTT.

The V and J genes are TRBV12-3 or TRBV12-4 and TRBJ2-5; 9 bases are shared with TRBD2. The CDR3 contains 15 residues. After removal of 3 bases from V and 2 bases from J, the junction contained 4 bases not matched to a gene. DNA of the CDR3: TGTGCCAGCAGTTTGAGCAGCGGGGGGCAAGAGACCCAGTACTTC. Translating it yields CASSLSSGGQETQYF.

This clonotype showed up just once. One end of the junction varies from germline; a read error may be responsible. The CDR3 DNA follows: TGCGCCAGCAGCGAGTCGGGACAACAAAACATTCACTACTTC. Its translation: CASSESGQQNIHYF. This chain joins TRBV5-1 and TRBJ2-4, with D possibly TRBD1 on 6 matching bases. Germline V lookup: CDR1 SGHRS, CDR2 YFSETQ. CDR3 length: 14 amino acids. Complete variable domain (other parts from reference TRBV5-1 and TRBJ2-4): KAGVTQTPRYLIKTRGQQVTLSCSPISGHRSVSWYQQTPGQGLQFLFEYFSETQRNKGNFPGRFSGRQFSNSRSEMNVSTLELGDSALYLCASSESGQQNIHYFGAGTRLSVL.

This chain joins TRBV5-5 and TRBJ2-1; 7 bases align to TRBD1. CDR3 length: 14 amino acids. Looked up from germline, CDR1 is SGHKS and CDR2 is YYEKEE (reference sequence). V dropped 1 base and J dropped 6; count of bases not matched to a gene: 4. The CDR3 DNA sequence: TGTGCCAGCAGCTTGTTTTCAGGGGGCAATGAGCAGTTCTTC. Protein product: CASSLFSGGNEQFF.

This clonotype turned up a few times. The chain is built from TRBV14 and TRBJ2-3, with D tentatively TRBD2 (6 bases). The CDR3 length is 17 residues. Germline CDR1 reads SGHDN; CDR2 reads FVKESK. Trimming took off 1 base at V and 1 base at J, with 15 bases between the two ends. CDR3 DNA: TGTGCCAGCAGCCAAGGTCCGGGAGTCCCTGGCACAGATACGCAGTATTTT. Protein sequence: CASSQGPGVPGTDTQYF.